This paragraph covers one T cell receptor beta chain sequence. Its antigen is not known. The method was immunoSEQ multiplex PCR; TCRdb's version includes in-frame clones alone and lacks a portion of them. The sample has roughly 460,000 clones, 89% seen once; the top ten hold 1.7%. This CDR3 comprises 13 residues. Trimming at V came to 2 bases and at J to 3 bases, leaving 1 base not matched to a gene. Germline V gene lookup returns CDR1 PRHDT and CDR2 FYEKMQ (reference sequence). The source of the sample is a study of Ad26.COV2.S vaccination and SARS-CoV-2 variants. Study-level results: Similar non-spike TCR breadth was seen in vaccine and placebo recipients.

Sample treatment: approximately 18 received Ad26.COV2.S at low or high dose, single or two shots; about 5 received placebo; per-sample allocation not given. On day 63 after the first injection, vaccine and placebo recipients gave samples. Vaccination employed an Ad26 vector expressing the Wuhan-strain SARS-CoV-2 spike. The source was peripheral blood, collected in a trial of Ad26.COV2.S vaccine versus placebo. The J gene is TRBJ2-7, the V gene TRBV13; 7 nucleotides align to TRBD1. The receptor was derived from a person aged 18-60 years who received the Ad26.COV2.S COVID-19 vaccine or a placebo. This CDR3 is CASSLRGHYEQYF. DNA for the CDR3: TGTGCCAGCAGCTTAAGGGGGCACTACGAGCAGTACTTC.